The 30 T cell receptor beta chains presented below share a single source sample, sequenced in a study of T-cell reconstitution after alpha-beta-depleted transplantation in children. Unique molecular identifiers tagged the TCRbeta library. TCRdb used MiXCR to reprocess the PCR reads, holding one entry per CDR3 protein. The top ten hold more than 9% of the sample, which has fewer than 150,000 distinct CDR3 sequences, 20% to 25% seen once. The input for sequencing was PBMCs, mostly from graft donor cells, taken 180 days after TCRalphabeta/CD19-depleted stem cell transplant. The receptors come from a male patient aged 2-15 years who had a stem cell transplant for chronic granulomatous disease, so the T cells may come from the graft donor.

This sequence joins TRBV27 and TRBJ2-7, with 8 bases fitting TRBD1. CDR3 size: 14 residues. Germline assignment: CDR1 MNHEY and CDR2 SMNVEV (reference sequence). The V segment lost 6 bases and the J segment 5 bases; nucleotides outside the gene matches: 9. The CDR3 DNA follows: TGTGCCAGCAGCCCACGGGACAGGAGGGACGAGCAGTACTTC. Protein sequence: CASSPRDRRDEQYF.

The sample holds a few counts of this clonotype. The chain links TRBV18 to TRBJ2-1; TRBD2 aligns across 15 bases. Germline lookup yields CDR1 KGHSH and CDR2 LQKENI. J lost 3 bases, V lost 4 bases, and 10 bases had no gene match. The CDR3 is 19 residues long. The CDR3 protein is CASSHPGLAGGRHYNEQFF. In DNA, the CDR3 is TGTGCCAGCTCACACCCGGGACTAGCGGGAGGAAGGCACTACAATGAGCAGTTCTTC.

J is TRBJ2-7 and V is TRBV7-3; D is undetermined. The CDR3 length is 14 residues. Germline V gene sequence: CDR1 SGHTA, CDR2 FQGTGA. Deletions cut 5 bases from V and 0 bases from J, with 11 bases between. The CDR3 loop is CASSPGVTSYEQYF. CDR3 bases: TGTGCCAGCAGCCCAGGCGTTACCTCCTACGAGCAGTACTTC. Complete variable domain (other parts from reference TRBV7-3 and TRBJ2-7): GAGVSQTPSNKVTEKGKYVELRCDPISGHTALYWYRQSLGQGPEFLIYFQGTGAADDSGLPNDRFFAVRPEGSVSTLKIQRTERGDSAVYLCASSPGVTSYEQYFGPGTRLTVT.

CDR3 residues: CASSSWDTQYF. CDR3 bases: TGTGCCAGCAGCTCTTGGGATACGCAGTATTTT. The rearrangement links TRBV7-8 to TRBJ2-3; D gene uncertain. The germline gives CDR1 SGHVS, CDR2 FQNEAQ. The V end was cut by 4 bases, the J end by 6 bases, with 5 bases between. The CDR3 runs to 11 residues.

This rearrangement joins TRBV12-3 or TRBV12-4 to TRBJ1-1; the D is unclear. The CDR3 totals 14 residues. Trimming removed 5 bases at V and 1 base at J, with 11 bases between. The CDR3, as DNA: TGTGCCAGCAGTCTGACCCTGAAGAACACTGAAGCTTTCTTT. Its protein product is CASSLTLKNTEAFF.

The genes are TRBV20-1 and TRBJ1-6, with 8 nucleotides matching TRBD1. This CDR3 contains 15 residues. CDR1 is DFQATT, CDR2 SNEGSKA, per germline (reference sequence). CDR3 region: CIRTGRLSYNSPLHF. The CDR3 nucleotides are TGCATCCGGACAGGGAGGCTATCCTATAATTCACCCCTCCACTTT.

The chain has TRBV13 and TRBJ2-1; unclear D gene. V was trimmed by 5 bases and J by 6 bases, leaving 11 bases between them. Looked up from germline, CDR1 is PRHDT and CDR2 is FYEKMQ (reference sequence). The CDR3 consists of 13 residues. CDR3 DNA sequence: TGTGCCAGCAGCCAAGTAAATTTCAATGAGCAGTTCTTC. Its protein is CASSQVNFNEQFF.

This clonotype was counted ten times or more. The rearrangement links TRBV12-3 or TRBV12-4 to TRBJ2-5, with 7 bases fitting TRBD2. This CDR3 is built from 13 residues. V shed 6 bases, J shed 5 bases, and the junction held 6 bases outside the gene matches. CDR3 sequence: CASRKDGRETQYF. CDR3 DNA sequence: TGTGCCAGCAGGAAGGACGGGAGGGAGACCCAGTACTTC.

CDR3 residues: CASRPISGGTSGANVLTF. The CDR3 DNA is TGTGCCAGCAGACCCATCTCAGGGGGGACCTCTGGGGCCAACGTCCTGACTTTC. The chain couples TRBV11-1 to TRBJ2-6; D possibly corresponds to TRBD1 (7 bases). The CDR3 length is 18 residues. Looked up from germline, CDR1 is SGHAT and CDR2 is FQDESV (reference sequence). Deletions cut 6 bases from V and 0 bases from J, with 18 bases between.

This clonotype was seen a handful of times. The V and J genes are TRBV29-1 and TRBJ1-4, with D uncertain. Germline V gives CDR1 SQVTM, CDR2 ANQGSEA. The ends were cut back, 6 bases at V and 8 bases at J, with 16 bases in the middle. The CDR3 totals 13 residues. This CDR3 reads CSVDTGSEEKLFF. The DNA for the CDR3 is TGCAGCGTCGACACGGGCTCGGAGGAAAAACTGTTTTTT.

This clonotype was seen many times. The chain couples TRBV29-1 to TRBJ1-2; TRBD1 matches 8 bases. V gave up 1 base and J gave up 4 bases; unmatched junction bases: 5. Per germline, CDR1 SQVTM and CDR2 ANQGSEA. This CDR3 contains 14 residues. CDR3 residues: CSVEGGGQGYGYTF. For the CDR3, the DNA is TGCAGCGTTGAAGGTGGAGGACAGGGCTATGGCTACACCTTC.

This clonotype showed up just a few times. The chain has TRBV29-1 and TRBJ2-5, with TRBD2 matching over 10 bases. CDR1 and CDR2 from the germline V gene are SQVTM and ANQGSEA. V gave up 5 bases and J gave up 2 bases; unmatched junction bases: 14. The CDR3 extends over 17 amino acids. The CDR3, as DNA: TGCAGCGTTACAGAGCTAGCGGGAGTGGGTCTGCAAGAGACCCAGTACTTC. It yields the protein CSVTELAGVGLQETQYF.

This clonotype was seen only once. The chain recombines TRBV7-9 with TRBJ2-2; D may be TRBD2 (5 bases). V gave up 3 bases and J gave up 6 bases, with 8 bases separating them. The germline CDR1 and CDR2 sequences are SEHNR and FQNEAQ (reference sequence). This CDR3 is 13 amino acids long. The CDR3 nucleotides read TGTGCCAGCAGCTTGAAGCGGCCCGGGGAGCTGTTTTTT. This encodes CASSLKRPGELFF.

This sequence joins TRBV3-1 and TRBJ2-5; TRBD2 is a possible D gene (7 bases). CDR1 LGHDT and CDR2 YNNKEL come from the germline V gene (reference sequence). The ends were cut back, 3 bases at V and 5 bases at J, with 13 bases in the middle. The CDR3 has 14 residues. The CDR3 loop is CASSQGGGSETQYF. DNA for the CDR3: TGTGCCAGCAGCCAGGGCGGGGGCTCGGAGACCCAGTACTTC.

For the CDR3, the DNA is TGTGCCAGCAGTTATCTCACAGGGCTTGACGAGCAGTACTTC. Encoded protein: CASSYLTGLDEQYF. The genes are TRBV27 and TRBJ2-7; D may be TRBD1 (6 bases). Trimming cost V 4 bases and J 5 bases, with 15 bases left between them. In germline, CDR1 is MNHEY, CDR2 SMNVEV (reference sequence). This CDR3 is built from 14 residues.

This clonotype has more than one count but fewer than ten. This rearrangement joins TRBV7-3 to TRBJ2-3; D gene uncertain. Looked up from germline, CDR1 is SGHTA and CDR2 is FQGTGA. V was shortened by 5 bases and J by 6 bases, with 15 bases between the two germline ends. The CDR3 contains 14 residues. CDR3 nucleotides: TGTGCCAGCAGCCAAGGGATTGGCCGGGATACGCAGTATTTT. Translated, it gives CASSQGIGRDTQYF.

The V call is TRBV12-3 or TRBV12-4, the J call TRBJ2-1, with 9 bases that match TRBD1. The V and J ends lost 2 bases and 5 bases, in that order; junction bases with no gene match: 10. This CDR3 region has 17 residues. CDR3 nucleotides: TGTGCCAGCAGTTTACGACAGGGGGAAGTGTTTGACAATGAGCAGTTCTTC. This translates into CASSLRQGEVFDNEQFF.

This rearrangement joins TRBV18 to TRBJ2-2; TRBD1 might be the D (6 bases). The CDR3 has 13 residues. Germline lookup yields CDR1 KGHSH and CDR2 LQKENI. With 5 bases removed from V and 3 bases from J, the gap between germline ends came to 7 bases. The CDR3 bases are TGTGCCAGCTCAGCAGGGGACACCGGGGAGCTGTTTTTT. Translating it yields CASSAGDTGELFF.

This clonotype was detected a few times. The J gene is TRBJ1-5, the V gene TRBV7-6, with TRBD1 as a possible D gene (6 bases). V was pared by 5 bases and J by 2 bases, with 10 bases between. The CDR3 runs to 14 residues. In germline, CDR1 is SGHVS, CDR2 FNYEAQ. The CDR3 coding sequence is TGTGCCAGCAGCCCAGGGACATGCAATCAGCCCCAGCATTTT. It specifies CASSPGTCNQPQHF.

The rearrangement joins TRBV25-1 to TRBJ2-7; 7 bases line up with TRBD1. From germline, CDR1 is MGHDK and CDR2 SYGVNS. The CDR3 covers 15 residues. With V trimmed by 10 bases and J by 4 bases, 16 bases remained unmatched. The CDR3 reads CAMGHRGGVGYEQYF. CDR3 bases: TGTGCCATGGGCCACCGAGGGGGCGTAGGATACGAGCAGTACTTC.

This clonotype was observed a handful of times. The chain recombines TRBV12-3 or TRBV12-4 with TRBJ2-5; D perhaps matches TRBD2 (6 bases). V was pared by 11 bases and J by 0 bases, with 31 bases between. CDR3 length: 19 amino acids. The CDR3 is CAFSQRRATSPSYQETQYF. The CDR3 DNA follows: TGTGCCTTCAGCCAACGACGGGCGACTAGTCCCTCGTACCAAGAGACCCAGTACTTC.

This clonotype was observed at least ten times. The V call is TRBV5-1, the J call TRBJ2-3; D call uncertain. Germline CDR1 and CDR2: SGHRS and YFSETQ. Trimming removed 1 base from V and 6 bases from J, with 6 bases in between. This CDR3 has 12 residues. CDR3 nucleotides: TGCGCCAGCAGCTTGATGATGGATACGCAGTATTTT. It yields the protein CASSLMMDTQYF.

This clonotype was observed at least ten times. V gene TRBV5-1 combines with J gene TRBJ1-1; the D is unclear. The germline gives CDR1 SGHRS, CDR2 YFSETQ. V was clipped by 1 base and J by 1 base, with 8 bases between them. This CDR3 spans 14 amino acids. CDR3 residues: CASSLTVSNTEAFF. The CDR3 nucleotides read TGCGCCAGCAGCTTGACGGTTTCGAACACTGAAGCTTTCTTT.

This clonotype came up many times. The chain is built from TRBV7-2 and TRBJ2-1; unclear D gene. V was shortened by 2 bases and J by 0 bases, with 5 bases between the two germline ends. This CDR3 region has 14 residues. Germline V lookup: CDR1 SGHTA, CDR2 FQGNSA. The DNA of the CDR3 is TGTGCCAGCAGCTTAAAAAGCTCCTACAATGAGCAGTTCTTC. Its protein product is CASSLKSSYNEQFF.

The V gene is TRBV28, the J gene TRBJ1-6; 8 bases are a match to TRBD1. CDR1 and CDR2 from the germline V gene are MDHEN and SYDVKM. The V segment lost 6 bases and the J segment 8 bases; nucleotides outside the gene matches: 6. The CDR3 has 14 residues. The CDR3 spells CASSSGQGYSPLHF. The CDR3, as DNA: TGTGCCAGCAGCTCAGGACAGGGATATTCACCCCTCCACTTT.

The chain uses TRBV5-1 and TRBJ2-7, with TRBD1 matching 7 bases. Germline loops: CDR1 SGHRS, CDR2 YFSETQ. The CDR3 is 14 residues long. With 4 bases clipped from V and 1 base from J, the junction kept 5 bases outside the gene matches. The CDR3 DNA is TGCGCCAGCAGCCCTTCGGGACAGTCCTACGAGCAGTACTTC. The encoded protein is CASSPSGQSYEQYF.

The chain carries TRBV19 and TRBJ2-7; D possibly corresponds to TRBD1 (5 bases). The V and J ends lost 5 bases and 2 bases respectively, with 7 bases between them. The CDR3 is made up of 12 amino acids. Germline V gene lookup returns CDR1 LNHDA and CDR2 SQIVND (reference sequence). DNA of the CDR3: TGTGCCAGTAGTCCGGACACCTACGAGCAGTACTTC. Translation: CASSPDTYEQYF. Combining the CDR3 with reference TRBV19 and TRBJ2-7 gives the whole variable domain DGGITQSPKYLFRKEGQNVTLSCEQNLNHDAMYWYRQDPGQGLRLIYYSQIVNDFQKGDIAEGYSVSREKKESFPLTVTSAQKNPTAFYLCASSPDTYEQYFGPGTRLTVT.

This clonotype showed up many times. This rearrangement joins TRBV12-3 or TRBV12-4 to TRBJ2-1, with 11 bases that match TRBD1. V shed 2 bases and J 6 bases; nucleotides not matched to a gene: 3. This CDR3 has 15 amino acids. CDR3 bases: TGTGCCAGCAGTTTAACCGGGACAGGGGGCAATGAGCAGTTCTTC. Translated, it gives CASSLTGTGGNEQFF.

This clonotype was recorded at least ten times. The chain joins TRBV12-3 or TRBV12-4 to TRBJ2-1, with 7 bases matching TRBD1. This CDR3 spans 15 amino acids. Losses at the gene ends were 5 bases for V and 3 bases for J; bases not matched to a gene: 7. As DNA, the CDR3 is TGTGCCAGCAGTCCCGGGACAGTCAGCTACAATGAGCAGTTCTTC. Its translation: CASSPGTVSYNEQFF.

This clonotype has a count of ten or more. The CDR3 sequence: CASSPTLGDTQYF. The CDR3 region has the DNA TGTGCCAGCTCACCTACCTTAGGAGATACGCAGTATTTT. The chain couples TRBV18 to TRBJ2-3; D gene unclear. Trimming shortened V by 3 bases and J by 5 bases, and 9 bases separated the two germline ends. The germline CDR1 and CDR2 sequences are KGHSH and LQKENI. The CDR3 covers 13 residues.